Sequencing of this TCR beta chain was carried out in a study of T cells in localized non-small cell lung cancer. Measured with immunoSEQ multiplex PCR; TCRdb has only the in-frame clones, and not every one. The sample shows around 1,700 clones, almost 35% of them seen only once. Findings and limits, study-wide: Uninvolved adjacent lung had the highest recorded T cell clonality, with tumor below it. Researchers found a median approximately 50 of the top 100 tumor clones in adjacent lung.

Germline lookup yields CDR1 LNHDA and CDR2 SQIVND (reference sequence). With 5 bases removed from V and 6 bases from J, the gap between germline ends came to 11 bases. CDR3 length: 13 residues. A word on this clone: Its specificity is unknown.

This specimen was lung tumor tissue, taken before any cancer treatment. The clonotype was recovered from a male donor older than 55 with stage III squamous cell lung carcinoma. V usage is TRBV19 and J usage is TRBJ1-5; D is undetermined. DNA of the CDR3: TGTGCCAGTAGTTCCGCCCCTGGTCAGCCCCAGCATTTT. It is translated as CASSSAPGQPQHF.